The rows below give T cell receptor beta chains drawn from one sample of a study of T cells after yellow fever vaccination. TCRdb analysed the 5' RACE reads with MiXCR anew, one entry per CDR3 protein. The repertoire holds roughly 310,000 distinct CDR3 sequences, with 8.7% as singletons. The material sequenced was PBMCs, taken on the day of the first yellow fever vaccination. The source is a man between 18 and 35 years old who received the YFV17D yellow fever vaccine. CDR3s include the opening cysteine and the closing phenylalanine or tryptophan. A D gene is named only where the DNA matches it firmly. The listing skips clone size in some rows; elsewhere it reads once, few, many or a size class.

d_gene	v_gene	abundance	j_gene	CDR3nt	CDR3aa
TRBD1	TRBV27	many	TRBJ2-3	TGTGCCAGCAGCACCCCGACAGGGCGCCCTAACACAGATACGCAGTATTTT	CASSTPTGRPNTDTQYF
NA	TRBV7-2	many	TRBJ2-7	TGTGCCAGCACCGTCCGAGAAGGCGCGTTCTACGAGCAGTACTTC	CASTVREGAFYEQYF
TRBD1	TRBV20-1	NA	TRBJ2-1	TGCAGTGCCCACCCAGGACAGGCCAACTACAATGAGCAGTTCTTC	CSAHPGQANYNEQFF
TRBD2	TRBV6-1	few	TRBJ2-1	TGTGCCAGCAGTCGGGGACTAGCGGACAATGAGCAGTTCTTC	CASSRGLADNEQFF
NA	TRBV3-1	NA	TRBJ1-1	TGTGCCAGCAGCTTAGGGACCCGGGACACTGAAGCTTTCTTT	CASSLGTRDTEAFF
NA	TRBV7-9	few	TRBJ1-4	TGTGCCAGCAGTCCGAAAGGACGGCCGAATGAAAAACTGTTTTTT	CASSPKGRPNEKLFF
TRBD1	TRBV7-2	NA	TRBJ1-5	TGTGCCAGCAGCTTAGCCACGGGACAGAGCAATCAGCCCCAGCATTTT	CASSLATGQSNQPQHF
NA	TRBV12-3/TRBV12-4	few	TRBJ1-6	TGTGCCAGCAGGCATAAGGCGGATCCAGCCTCGCCCCTCCACTTT	CASRHKADPASPLHF
NA	TRBV29-1	NA	TRBJ2-1	TGCAGCGTTGAAGTTAGGAGGGGGGGCGACAATGAGCAGTTCTTC	CSVEVRRGGDNEQFF
NA	TRBV10-3	NA	TRBJ2-3	TGTGCCATCAGTGGTTTCGGGGCCTCAGATACGCAGTATTTT	CAISGFGASDTQYF
TRBD1	TRBV2	few	TRBJ1-5	TGTGCCAGCAGTGAAGCACAGGGGAATCAGCCCCAGCATTTT	CASSEAQGNQPQHF
NA	TRBV4-1	few	TRBJ1-5	TGCGCCAGCAGCCAAGAAGGGGCAGGGAGCCAGCATTTT	CASSQEGAGSQHF
NA	TRBV9	NA	TRBJ2-1	TGTGCCAGCAGCGTAGACTTGAGCTCCTACTATGAGCAGTTCTTC	CASSVDLSSYYEQFF
NA	TRBV20-1	many	TRBJ1-2	TGCAGTGCCATGGGAGGTGGGAACTATGGCTACACCTTC	CSAMGGGNYGYTF
NA	TRBV9	NA	TRBJ2-7	TGTGCCAGCAGCCGAGACGGTTCTACGAAGGAGTACTTC	CASSRDGSTKEYF
NA	TRBV18	few	TRBJ2-1	TGTGCCAGCTCACCACCGGCAAGTAGGGATGAGCAGTTCTTC	CASSPPASRDEQFF
NA	TRBV2	many	TRBJ2-5	TGTGCCAGCAGTGAAATAGCGGTACAAGAGACCCAGTACTTC	CASSEIAVQETQYF
NA	TRBV7-8	NA	TRBJ2-5	TGTGCCAGCAGCTTACTCCTCCCTTCGCAAGAGACCCAGTACTTC	CASSLLLPSQETQYF
NA	TRBV4-3	few	TRBJ2-7	TGCGCCAGCAGCCAGAATCTAGACCCCGAGCAGTACTTC	CASSQNLDPEQYF
TRBD1	TRBV3-1	NA	TRBJ1-6	TGTGCCAGCAGCCAAGATTCGGACAGGGTGGCTTCACCCCTCCACTTT	CASSQDSDRVASPLHF
NA	TRBV12-3/TRBV12-4	few	TRBJ2-1	TGTGCCAGCAGTCCCTGGGCAGCCGCTCATTACAATGAGCAGTTCTTC	CASSPWAAAHYNEQFF
NA	TRBV6-1	NA	TRBJ2-5	TGTGCCAGCAGTGAAAATCCCCGGGAAGAGACCCAGTACTTC	CASSENPREETQYF
NA	TRBV2	few	TRBJ1-1	TGTGCCGGAGCGACGTTTCCGAACACTGAAGCTTTCTTT	CAGATFPNTEAFF
NA	TRBV5-1	few	TRBJ1-1	TGCGCCAGCAGTGACATAAGGGGGAACACTGAAGCTTTCTTT	CASSDIRGNTEAFF
NA	TRBV5-4	NA	TRBJ1-2	TGTGCCAGCAGCTTGAGCGGCAGGGGCAGGGGCTACACCTTC	CASSLSGRGRGYTF
TRBD2	TRBV7-8	few	TRBJ2-3	TGTGCCAGCAGCACCTCCCGGACTAGCGGGACTAGCACAGATACGCAGTATTTT	CASSTSRTSGTSTDTQYF
NA	TRBV7-2	many	TRBJ1-3	TGTGCCAGCAGCTTAGTTTTCGGAAACACCATATATTTT	CASSLVFGNTIYF
NA	TRBV2	NA	TRBJ2-5	TGTGCCAGCGGGGACCTCTCCCAAGAGACCCAGTACTTC	CASGDLSQETQYF
NA	TRBV6-5	NA	TRBJ1-2	TGTGCCAGCAGTTACTCGATCCCGGACATCGGCGGCTACACCTTC	CASSYSIPDIGGYTF
NA	TRBV19	few	TRBJ1-5	TGTGCCAGTAGTTTTTCACGGATTGATCAGCCCCAGCATTTT	CASSFSRIDQPQHF
TRBD1	TRBV4-2	few	TRBJ1-2	TGTGCCAGCAGCGAAGATCCGACAGGGGTTAACTATGGCTACACCTTC	CASSEDPTGVNYGYTF
TRBD1	TRBV18	NA	TRBJ1-1	TGTGCCAGCTCAGCCTTTGGACAGGGATTGAACACTGAAGCTTTCTTT	CASSAFGQGLNTEAFF
NA	TRBV10-1	NA	TRBJ2-2	TGCGCCAGCAGACTGGACCCTAATACCGGGGAGCTGTTTTTT	CASRLDPNTGELFF
NA	TRBV4-1	NA	TRBJ1-1	TGCGCCAGCAGCCAACCAACAATTCTGAACACTGAAGCTTTCTTT	CASSQPTILNTEAFF
NA	TRBV12-3/TRBV12-4	many	TRBJ1-2	TGTGCCAGCAGTTTTGATTCCACGCAGCCCTATGGCTACACCTTC	CASSFDSTQPYGYTF
NA	TRBV5-1	few	TRBJ1-6	TGCGCCAGCAGCCCACGACCCGGACAGATCTATAATTCACCCCTCCACTTT	CASSPRPGQIYNSPLHF
TRBD1	TRBV9	many	TRBJ1-5	TGTGCCAGCAGCGCCGGACAGGGGAAAGGCAATCAGCCCCAGCATTTT	CASSAGQGKGNQPQHF
NA	TRBV24-1	many	TRBJ2-7	TGTGCCACCAGTGATTCATCGGGGGCGGGCGAGCAGTACTTC	CATSDSSGAGEQYF
NA	TRBV27	NA	TRBJ2-2	TGTGCCAGCGCAGCCCGGACGGAGAACACCGGGGAGCTGTTTTTT	CASAARTENTGELFF
NA	TRBV6-2/TRBV6-3	NA	TRBJ2-7	TGTGCCAGCAGTTCCCTGGAACCTTACGAGCAGTACTTC	CASSSLEPYEQYF
NA	TRBV20-1	few	TRBJ1-5	TGCAGTGCTATCTCGGGCACCAGGGGAGGGGGCAATCAGCCCCAGCATTTT	CSAISGTRGGGNQPQHF